The entry below describes one TCR beta chain. Antigen specificity is unknown. The CDR3 has 15 amino acids. CDR1 is LNHNV, CDR2 YYDKDF, per germline (reference sequence). V was pared by 1 base and J by 1 base, with 2 bases of the junction left unmatched. The data stem from a study of regulatory T cells in long-lasting Graves disease. The study's findings and limits: Whereas roughly 1,000 public clonotypes were shared by new patients, persistent patients shared more, at under 3,000. A limited number of samples was an acknowledged limitation. Persistent disease was characterized by preferential usage of TRBV28, TRBJ1-2 and TRBJ2-5.

Assembly of TCR beta libraries relied on iRepertoire HTBI primers together with Arm-PCR of CDR3 regions. MiXCR was run by TCRdb on the multiplex PCR reads, yielding one entry per CDR3 protein. The repertoire holds roughly 300,000 distinct CDR3 sequences, with less than 20% as singletons. Time point: persistent/refractory GD, antithyroid drugs over 5 years with positive TRAb. PBMC-derived RNA was used for the TCR library. The clonotype originates from a female donor with Graves disease. The sample here was peripheral blood mononuclear cells (PBMCs), taken when the disease was refractory, from a patient treated with antithyroid drugs. This chain joins TRBV15 and TRBJ2-3; 7 positions agree with TRBD2. For the CDR3, the DNA is TGTGCCACCAGCAGAGCCGCGGGGGGCACAGATACGCAGTATTTT. Translating gives CATSRAAGGTDTQYF.